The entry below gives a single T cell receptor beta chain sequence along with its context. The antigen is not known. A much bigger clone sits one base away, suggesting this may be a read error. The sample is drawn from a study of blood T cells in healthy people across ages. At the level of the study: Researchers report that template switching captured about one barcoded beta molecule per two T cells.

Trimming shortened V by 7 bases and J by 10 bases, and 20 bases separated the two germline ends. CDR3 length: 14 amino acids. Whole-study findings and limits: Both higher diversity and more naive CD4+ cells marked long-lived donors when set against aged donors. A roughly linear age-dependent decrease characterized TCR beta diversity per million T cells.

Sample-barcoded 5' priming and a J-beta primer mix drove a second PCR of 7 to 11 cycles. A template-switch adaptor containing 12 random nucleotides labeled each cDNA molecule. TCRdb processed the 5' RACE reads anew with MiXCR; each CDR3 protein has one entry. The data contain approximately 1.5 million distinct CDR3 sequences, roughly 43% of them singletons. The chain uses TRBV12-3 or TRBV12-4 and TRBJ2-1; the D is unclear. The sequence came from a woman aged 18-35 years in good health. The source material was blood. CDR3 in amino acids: CASTGTLGSYEQFF. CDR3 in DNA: TGTGCCAGCACAGGCACCCTCGGGTCCTACGAGCAGTTCTTC.